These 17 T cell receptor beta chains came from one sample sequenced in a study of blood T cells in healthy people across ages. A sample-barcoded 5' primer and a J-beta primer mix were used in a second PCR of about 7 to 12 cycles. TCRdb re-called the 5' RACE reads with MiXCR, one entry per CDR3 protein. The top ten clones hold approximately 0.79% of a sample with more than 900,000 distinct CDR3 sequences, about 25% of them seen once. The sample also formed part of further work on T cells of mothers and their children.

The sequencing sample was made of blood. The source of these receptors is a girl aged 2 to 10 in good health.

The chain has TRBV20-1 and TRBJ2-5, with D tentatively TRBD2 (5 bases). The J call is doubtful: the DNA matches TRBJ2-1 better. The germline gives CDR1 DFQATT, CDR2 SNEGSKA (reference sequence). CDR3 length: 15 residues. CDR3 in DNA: TGCAGTGCGGTGAATAACAGCCCCCGGGGCAATGAGCAGTTCTTC. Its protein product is CSAVNNSPRGNEQFF.

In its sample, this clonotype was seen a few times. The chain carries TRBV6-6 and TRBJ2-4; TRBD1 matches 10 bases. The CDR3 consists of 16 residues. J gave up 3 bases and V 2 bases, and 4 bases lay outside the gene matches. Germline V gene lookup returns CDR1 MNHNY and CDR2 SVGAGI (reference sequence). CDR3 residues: CASSYPTGGGKNIQYF. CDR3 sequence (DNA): TGTGCCAGCAGTTACCCGACAGGGGGCGGCAAAAACATTCAGTACTTC.

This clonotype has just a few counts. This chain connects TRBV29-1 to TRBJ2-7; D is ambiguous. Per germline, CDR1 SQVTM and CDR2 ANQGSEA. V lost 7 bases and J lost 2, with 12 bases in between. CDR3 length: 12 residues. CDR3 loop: CSATDGPYEQYF. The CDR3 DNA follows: TGCAGCGCTACCGACGGGCCCTACGAGCAGTACTTC.

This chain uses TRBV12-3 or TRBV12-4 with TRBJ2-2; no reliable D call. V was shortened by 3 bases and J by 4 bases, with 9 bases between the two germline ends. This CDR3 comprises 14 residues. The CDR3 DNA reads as TGTGCCAGCAGTTTTCGGTCCACCACCGGGGAGCTGTTTTTT. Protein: CASSFRSTTGELFF.

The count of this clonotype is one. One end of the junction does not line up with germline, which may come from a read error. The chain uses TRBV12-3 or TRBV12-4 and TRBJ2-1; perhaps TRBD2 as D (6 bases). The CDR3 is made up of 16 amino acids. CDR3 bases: TGTGCCAGCAGTTTGGGTCGGCTAGCGCTAAACAATGGGCAGTTCTTC. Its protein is CASSLGRLALNNGQFF.

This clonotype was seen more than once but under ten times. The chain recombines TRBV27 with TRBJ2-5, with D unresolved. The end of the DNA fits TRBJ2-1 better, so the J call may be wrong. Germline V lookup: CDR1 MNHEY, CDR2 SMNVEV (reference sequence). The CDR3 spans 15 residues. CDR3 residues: CASSLSIVTYNEQFF. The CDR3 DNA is TGTGCCAGCAGTTTATCGATAGTCACCTACAATGAGCAGTTCTTC.

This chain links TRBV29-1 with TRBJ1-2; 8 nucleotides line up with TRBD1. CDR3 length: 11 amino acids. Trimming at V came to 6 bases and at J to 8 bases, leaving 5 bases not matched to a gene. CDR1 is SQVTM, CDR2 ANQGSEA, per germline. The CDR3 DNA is TGCAGCGTCCGGGACAGGCAAGGCTACACCTTC. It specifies CSVRDRQGYTF.

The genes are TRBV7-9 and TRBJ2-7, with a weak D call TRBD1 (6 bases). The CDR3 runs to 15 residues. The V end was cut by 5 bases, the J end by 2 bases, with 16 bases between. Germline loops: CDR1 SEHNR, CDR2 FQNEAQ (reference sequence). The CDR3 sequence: CASSNSGTRPYEQYF. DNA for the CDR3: TGTGCCAGCAGCAACTCCGGGACACGTCCCTACGAGCAGTACTTC.

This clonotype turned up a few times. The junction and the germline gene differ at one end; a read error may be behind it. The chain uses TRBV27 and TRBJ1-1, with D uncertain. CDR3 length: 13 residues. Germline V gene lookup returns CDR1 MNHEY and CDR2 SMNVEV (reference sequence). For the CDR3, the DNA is TGTGCCGGCAGTTTAGTGGAGAACACTGAAGCTTTCTTT. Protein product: CAGSLVENTEAFF.

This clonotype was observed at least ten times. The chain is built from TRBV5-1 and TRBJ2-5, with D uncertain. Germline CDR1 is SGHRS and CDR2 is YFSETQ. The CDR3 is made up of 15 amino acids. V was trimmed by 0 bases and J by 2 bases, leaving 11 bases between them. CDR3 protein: CASSLALTFQETQYF. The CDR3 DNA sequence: TGCGCCAGCAGCTTGGCCCTAACTTTTCAAGAGACCCAGTACTTC. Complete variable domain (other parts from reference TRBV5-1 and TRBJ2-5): KAGVTQTPRYLIKTRGQQVTLSCSPISGHRSVSWYQQTPGQGLQFLFEYFSETQRNKGNFPGRFSGRQFSNSRSEMNVSTLELGDSALYLCASSLALTFQETQYFGPGTRLLVL.

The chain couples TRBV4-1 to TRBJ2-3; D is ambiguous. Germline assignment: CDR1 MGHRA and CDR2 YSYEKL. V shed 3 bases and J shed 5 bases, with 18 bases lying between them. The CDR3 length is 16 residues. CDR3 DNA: TGCGCCAGCAGCCACCGCGGACCCCCGGACGGAGATACGCAGTATTTT. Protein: CASSHRGPPDGDTQYF.

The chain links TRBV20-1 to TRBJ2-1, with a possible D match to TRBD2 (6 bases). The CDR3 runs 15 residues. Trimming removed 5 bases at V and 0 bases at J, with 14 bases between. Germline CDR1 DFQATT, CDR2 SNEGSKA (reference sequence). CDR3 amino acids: CSAPGVGNSYNEQFF. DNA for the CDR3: TGCAGTGCTCCGGGGGTAGGAAACTCCTACAATGAGCAGTTCTTC.

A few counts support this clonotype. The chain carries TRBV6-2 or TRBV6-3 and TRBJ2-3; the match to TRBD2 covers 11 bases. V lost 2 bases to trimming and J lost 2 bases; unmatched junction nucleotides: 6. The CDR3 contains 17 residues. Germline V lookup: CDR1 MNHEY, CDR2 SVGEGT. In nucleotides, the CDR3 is TGTGCCAGCAGTTACCCACTAGCGGGGGCTACCACAGATACGCAGTATTTT. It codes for CASSYPLAGATTDTQYF.

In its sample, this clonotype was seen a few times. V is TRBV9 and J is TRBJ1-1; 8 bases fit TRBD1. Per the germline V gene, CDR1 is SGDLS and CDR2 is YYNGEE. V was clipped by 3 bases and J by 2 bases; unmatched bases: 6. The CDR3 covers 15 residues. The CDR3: CASSGQGARNTEAFF. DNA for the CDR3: TGTGCCAGCAGCGGGCAGGGGGCGCGAAACACTGAAGCTTTCTTT.

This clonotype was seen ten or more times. The DNA for the CDR3 is TGCGCCAGCAGCTTCACCGGGACCTACGAGCAGTACTTC. It yields the protein CASSFTGTYEQYF. The V gene is TRBV5-1, the J gene TRBJ2-7; the D gene is possibly TRBD2 (5 bases). This CDR3 contains 13 residues. Germline lookup yields CDR1 SGHRS and CDR2 YFSETQ. V was cut by 2 bases and J by 2 bases, with 8 bases left in between.

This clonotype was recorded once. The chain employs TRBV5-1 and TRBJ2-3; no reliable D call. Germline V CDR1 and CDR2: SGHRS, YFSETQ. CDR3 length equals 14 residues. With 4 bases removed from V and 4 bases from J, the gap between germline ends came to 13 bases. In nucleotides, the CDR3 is TGCGCCAGCAGCCCCGACACCCTTTCAGATACGCAGTATTTT. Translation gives CASSPDTLSDTQYF.

CDR3 in amino acids: CASSLAPFVEGAHGYTF. The CDR3, as DNA: TGTGCCAGCAGTTTAGCGCCTTTCGTTGAGGGCGCCCATGGCTACACCTTC. The chain carries TRBV12-3 or TRBV12-4 and TRBJ1-2; D is uncertain. Trimming left V 0 bases short and J 6 bases short, with 20 bases between. The CDR3 spans 17 residues.